The 19 T cell receptor beta chains given below trace back to one sample, sequenced in a study of T cells in Graves' hyperthyroidism and ophthalmopathy. The CDR3 regions of TCR beta were amplified from RNA transcripts. In the first-round RT-PCR of the TCR CDR3, the HTBI primer set was used. TCRdb itself ran the multiplex PCR reads through MiXCR, one entry per CDR3 protein. The sample includes roughly 500,000 distinct CDR3 sequences, just over 45% of them seen just once. The sequencing sample was made of peripheral blood or thyroid tissue (not recorded which). The origin of the receptors is an adult woman with Graves' disease, either hyperthyroidism or ophthalmopathy (not recorded which).

V usage is TRBV27 and J usage is TRBJ2-7; TRBD1 agrees at 7 bases. This CDR3 is 14 amino acids long. With 8 bases clipped from V and 2 bases from J, the junction kept 9 bases outside the gene matches. Germline V CDR1 and CDR2: MNHEY, SMNVEV (reference sequence). The CDR3 nucleotides are TGTGCCAGCCGCTGGCGGACAGGTGCCTACGAGCAGTACTTC. It yields the protein CASRWRTGAYEQYF.

This chain connects TRBV10-3 to TRBJ2-1; the match to TRBD2 covers 12 bases. This CDR3 spans 15 amino acids. The germline V gene has CDR1 ENHRY and CDR2 SYGVKD. Trimming took 6 bases from V and 4 from J; bases not matched to a gene: 4. CDR3 DNA: TGTGCCATCAGCCTAGCGGGAGGGGGTTACAATGAGCAGTTCTTC. It yields the protein CAISLAGGGYNEQFF.

This clonotype has only a few counts. The chain uses TRBV29-1 and TRBJ1-1; D possibly corresponds to TRBD1 (5 bases). This CDR3 has 15 amino acids. V lost 1 base to trimming and J lost 1 base, with 13 bases between them. Germline assignment: CDR1 SQVTM and CDR2 ANQGSEA. In DNA, the CDR3 is TGCAGCGTTGAAGTCCCCGGCAGGGCGAACACTGAAGCTTTCTTT. Protein sequence: CSVEVPGRANTEAFF. Full variable domain (outside the CDR3, taken from reference TRBV29-1 and TRBJ1-1): SAVISQKPSRDICQRGTSLTIQCQVDSQVTMMFWYRQQPGQSLTLIATANQGSEATYESGFVIDKFPISRPNLTFSTLTVSNMSPEDSSIYLCSVEVPGRANTEAFFGQGTRLTVV.

This clonotype was seen many times. The V call is TRBV10-3, the J call TRBJ2-5; a weak D match, TRBD1 (6 bases). V dropped 6 bases and J dropped 3 bases, with 23 bases sitting between them. Germline CDR1 ENHRY, CDR2 SYGVKD. This CDR3 is 17 amino acids long. CDR3 DNA: TGTGCCATCAGCCAAGAACAGGGCTCGCTAGTAAAAGAGACCCAGTACTTC. Translating gives CAISQEQGSLVKETQYF.

The V gene is TRBV7-9, the J gene TRBJ1-1; no firm D call. V was shortened by 5 bases and J by 9 bases, with 10 bases between the two germline ends. The CDR3 is 11 residues long. Germline lookup yields CDR1 SEHNR and CDR2 FQNEAQ (reference sequence). CDR3 bases: TGTGCCAGCAGCCACACTGAACAAGCTTTCTTT. It encodes CASSHTEQAFF.

The chain joins TRBV9 to TRBJ1-5; D uncertain. Trimming pared 0 bases from V and 3 bases from J, leaving 4 bases between. Per germline, CDR1 SGDLS and CDR2 YYNGEE. The CDR3 is made up of 13 amino acids. In DNA, the CDR3 is TGTGCCAGCAGCGTAGGATTCAATCAGCCCCAGCATTTT. Protein product: CASSVGFNQPQHF. The whole variable domain, filled in from reference TRBV9 and TRBJ1-5, reads DSGVTQTPKHLITATGQRVTLRCSPRSGDLSVYWYQQSLDQGLQFLIQYYNGEERAKGNILERFSAQQFPDLHSELNLSSLELGDSALYFCASSVGFNQPQHFGDGTRLSIL.

Regarding this clonotype: A much larger clone sits a single nucleotide away, making a read error possible. The gene calls are TRBV4-2 and TRBJ1-1; 8 bases match TRBD1. Germline CDR1 LGHNA, CDR2 YNFKEQ. This CDR3 spans 16 amino acids. V shed 3 bases, J shed 4 bases, and the junction held 10 bases outside the gene matches. CDR3 in amino acids: CASSHVRRQGFTEAFF. The CDR3 DNA is TGTGCCAGCAGCCATGTCCGGCGACAGGGGTTCACTGAAGCTTTCTTT.

The sample holds many counts of this clonotype. The V call is TRBV6-5, the J call TRBJ2-7, with TRBD1 matching 7 bases. The V gene's germline CDR1 is MNHEY and CDR2 SVGAGI. J lost 4 bases, V lost 0 bases, and 0 bases had no gene match. The CDR3 is 13 amino acids. CDR3 amino acids: CASSYSQGYEQYF. The CDR3 nucleotides read TGTGCCAGCAGTTACTCACAGGGGTACGAGCAGTACTTC.

The rearrangement joins TRBV11-2 to TRBJ1-1, with 7 bases identical to TRBD1. V lost 2 bases and J lost 9; bases outside the gene matches: 3. The CDR3 is made up of 12 amino acids. Germline CDR1 reads SGHAT; CDR2 reads FQNNGV. This CDR3 is CASSLKGQQAFF. The CDR3 DNA reads TGTGCCAGCAGCTTAAAGGGACAGCAAGCTTTCTTT.

In its sample, this clonotype was seen a few times. The chain couples TRBV25-1 to TRBJ1-6, with D possibly TRBD1 on 5 matching bases. This CDR3 contains 19 residues. Germline V lookup: CDR1 MGHDK, CDR2 SYGVNS. The V end was cut by 4 bases, the J end by 3 bases, with 22 bases between. The CDR3 protein is CASSASLDPGLNYNSPLHF. CDR3 bases: TGTGCCAGCAGTGCTAGCTTAGATCCGGGACTGAACTATAATTCACCCCTCCACTTT. Full variable domain (outside the CDR3, taken from reference TRBV25-1 and TRBJ1-6): EADIYQTPRYLVIGTGKKITLECSQTMGHDKMYWYQQDPGMELHLIHYSYGVNSTEKGDLSSESTVSRIRTEHFPLTLESARPSHTSQYLCASSASLDPGLNYNSPLHFGNGTRLTVT.

Details on this clonotype: A read error may produce the germline difference seen at one junction end. V usage is TRBV5-1 and J usage is TRBJ2-2; 8 bases fit TRBD1. The CDR3 length is 14 residues. From germline, CDR1 is SGHRS and CDR2 YFSETQ. This CDR3 is CASSLAQGAGEPFF. Here the CDR3 DNA reads TGCGCCAGCAGCTTGGCGCAGGGGGCCGGGGAGCCGTTTTTT.

The chain recombines TRBV2 with TRBJ2-5; D remains unclear. Germline CDR1 is SNHLY and CDR2 is FYNNEI. V was cut by 10 bases and J by 5 bases, with 8 bases left in between. The CDR3 length is 10 residues. In nucleotides, the CDR3 is TGTGCCAACCTAGGGGAGACCCAGTACTTC. It yields the protein CANLGETQYF.

The chain has TRBV5-4 and TRBJ1-2, with a tentative D call TRBD1 (5 bases). In germline, CDR1 is SGHNT, CDR2 YYREEE (reference sequence). V was trimmed by 4 bases and J by 3 bases, leaving 19 bases between them. This CDR3 comprises 16 residues. The CDR3 nucleotides are TGTGCCAGCAGCCAGCCAGGCAGGGATGGAGACTATGGCTACACCTTC. Translation: CASSQPGRDGDYGYTF.

Only a few counts were recorded for this clonotype. The chain recombines TRBV24-1 with TRBJ2-7; D is perhaps TRBD1 (6 bases). V was pared by 4 bases and J by 5 bases, with 8 bases between. Germline assignment: CDR1 KGHDR and CDR2 SFDVKD. CDR3 length equals 12 residues. The CDR3 is CATSDPGDEQYF. CDR3 in DNA: TGTGCCACCAGTGACCCAGGGGACGAGCAGTACTTC.

V usage is TRBV24-1 and J usage is TRBJ1-1; D unclear. Germline CDR1 and CDR2: KGHDR and SFDVKD. CDR3 size: 12 residues. The ends were cut back, 5 bases at V and 4 bases at J, with 7 bases in the middle. The DNA of the CDR3 is TGTGCCACCAGTGGAGCATCCACTGAAGCTTTCTTT. The encoded protein is CATSGASTEAFF.

This chain connects TRBV7-8 to TRBJ1-2, with 7 bases matching TRBD1. CDR1 and CDR2 from the germline V gene are SGHVS and FQNEAQ. The CDR3 runs to 15 residues. V shed 5 bases, J shed 4 bases, and the junction held 10 bases outside the gene matches. CDR3 nucleotides: TGTGCCAGCAGCCCGCAACAGGGGAGCGGCTATGGCTACACCTTC. Translating gives CASSPQQGSGYGYTF.

V is TRBV7-9 and J is TRBJ2-7; D may be TRBD1 (6 bases). CDR1 is SEHNR and CDR2 is FQNEAQ in the germline V gene (reference sequence). Trimming cost V 4 bases and J 4 bases, with 11 bases left between them. This CDR3 has 13 residues. The CDR3 loop reads CASSYGQTYEQYF. The CDR3 coding sequence is TGTGCCAGCAGCTACGGACAGACTTACGAGCAGTACTTC. Complete variable domain (other parts from reference TRBV7-9 and TRBJ2-7): DTGVSQNPRHKITKRGQNVTFRCDPISEHNRLYWYRQTLGQGPEFLTYFQNEAQLEKSRLLSDRFSAERPKGSFSTLEIQRTEQGDSAMYLCASSYGQTYEQYFGPGTRLTVT.

The DNA of the CDR3 is TGTGCCAGCAGCTTAGGAGCGGGACTAGGGGAGACCCAGTACTTC. It codes for CASSLGAGLGETQYF. The V call is TRBV7-2, the J call TRBJ2-5; 8 bases map to TRBD2. The V and J ends lost 1 base and 5 bases, in that order; junction bases with no gene match: 6. The CDR3 runs 15 residues. In germline, CDR1 is SGHTA, CDR2 FQGNSA.

V and J are TRBV10-3 and TRBJ2-7; TRBD2 matches at 14 bases. This CDR3 comprises 15 residues. V was clipped by 8 bases and J by 2 bases; unmatched bases: 5. Germline CDR1 and CDR2: ENHRY and SYGVKD. CDR3 sequence reads: CAIRGTSGRTYEQYF. In DNA form, the CDR3 reads TGTGCCATCCGGGGGACTAGCGGGAGAACCTACGAGCAGTACTTC.